This T cell receptor beta chain was profiled in a study of cytomegalovirus exposure and HLA in healthy donors. Findings and caveats of the study: Later analysis demonstrated an association between a missense DCLRE1C variant and TCR beta V- and J-gene trimming. A later analysis showed TCR association rates differing by HLA locus, peaking at DRB1 and lowest at HLA-C. A later analysis showed that HLA-associated TCR beta chains had undergone more clonal expansion than equally common others. Presence/absence analyses took donor sequencing depth as roughly uniform.

For this clone: Its target is not known.

With 4 bases clipped from V and 5 bases from J, the junction kept 9 bases outside the gene matches. This CDR3 is 15 amino acids long. Germline-derived CDR1 and CDR2 are SGHKS and YYEKEE (reference sequence). The PCR made use of 60 Vbeta and 13 Jbeta primers. Generated by immunoSEQ multiplex PCR, the TCRdb table keeps only in-frame clones and is missing some. The sample carries about 110,000 clones, about 70% recorded once. The rearrangement uses TRBV5-5 and TRBJ2-5, with TRBD1 matching over 9 bases. Sequenced: PBMCs. The TCR sequence derives from a female donor in good health and CMV-seronegative. As DNA, the CDR3 is TGTGCCAGCAGCCTAACTTGGACAGGGGTGGAGACCCAGTACTTC. The encoded protein is CASSLTWTGVETQYF.